This T cell receptor (beta chain) was recovered during a study of blood T cells in healthy people across ages. Overall study results and limits: A greater number of naive CD4+ cells and higher diversity distinguished long-lived donors from aged donors.

This clonotype was detected once. As yet, its antigen is unknown. A second about 7 to 11 cycle PCR used barcoded and J-beta primers. TCRdb analysed the 5' RACE reads with MiXCR anew, one entry per CDR3 protein. Among hundreds of thousands of distinct CDR3 sequences listed, over 40% were seen once. Germline lookup yields CDR1 SGDLS and CDR2 YYNGEE. V was clipped by 9 bases and J by 5 bases, with 19 bases between them. This CDR3 is 14 amino acids long. The chain couples TRBV9 to TRBJ2-3, with D possibly being TRBD1 or TRBD2 (6 bases each). Sequencing was performed on blood. The sequence was obtained from an elderly woman in good health. In DNA, the CDR3 is TGTGCCACTAGCCGGGGGCAAGACATAGATACGCAGTATTTT. Translation: CATSRGQDIDTQYF.